The entry below gives a single TCR beta chain sequence along with its context. Its antigen remains unknown. PCR used 60 Vbeta primers and 13 Jbeta primers. The protocol was immunoSEQ multiplex PCR, while the TCRdb copy is restricted to in-frame clones and leaves out a portion. The data show 190,000 or so clones, 75% to 90% seen once. The sample is drawn from a study of cytomegalovirus exposure and HLA in healthy donors. Regarding the study as a whole: Presence/absence analyses treated sequencing depth as roughly uniform across donors.

The CDR3 has 14 residues. Trimming removed 3 bases from V and 2 bases from J, with 10 bases in between. The V gene's germline CDR1 is GTSNPN and CDR2 SVGIG (reference sequence). The rearrangement uses TRBV30 and TRBJ1-4, with a possible D match to TRBD1 (6 bases). The TCR was taken from a man aged 45-60 years in good health and CMV-seronegative. Input material: PBMCs. DNA for the CDR3: TGTGCCTGGAGCAGGGGTTGGACTAATGAAAAACTGTTTTTT. It is translated as CAWSRGWTNEKLFF.